This is a list of T cell receptor beta chains from one sample in a study of blood T cell repertoires in COVID-19. TCRdb's table, derived via immunoSEQ multiplex PCR, lists solely in-frame clones and lacks some. The sample yields approximately 320,000 clones, roughly 87% seen once. The sequencing input was PBMCs or T cells enriched from blood (not recorded which). The receptors originated from a woman between 18 and 29 years old who had recovered from COVID-19. Both conserved end residues are part of each CDR3. Fields, in order: clone size, D gene, J gene, V gene, CDR3 protein, CDR3 DNA. The D gene is left open where the match is weak. Rows give clone size only sometimes, using once, few, many, or a class for an expanded clone.

size: -
D: -
J: TRBJ1-4
V: TRBV5-5
CDR3: CASSDWPVDNEKLFF
DNA: TGTGCCAGCAGCGACTGGCCCGTGGATAATGAAAAACTGTTTTTT

size: -
D: TRBD2
J: TRBJ2-5
V: TRBV24-1
CDR3: CATSDSGGGSYETQYF
DNA: TGTGCCACCAGTGATTCCGGGGGGGGGTCCTATGAGACCCAGTACTTC

size: -
D: TRBD1
J: TRBJ1-2
V: TRBV6-5
CDR3: CASSYVVTGRNYGYTF
DNA: TGTGCCAGCAGTTACGTGGTGACAGGGCGAAACTATGGCTACACCTTC

size: -
D: -
J: TRBJ1-1
V: TRBV19
CDR3: CASRDGYTEAFF
DNA: TGTGCCAGCCGGGATGGGTACACTGAAGCTTTCTTT

size: -
D: -
J: TRBJ2-7
V: TRBV4-1
CDR3: CASSQTETATYEQYF
DNA: TGCGCCAGCAGCCAGACAGAGACGGCGACCTACGAGCAGTACTTC

size: -
D: -
J: TRBJ1-1
V: TRBV6-4
CDR3: CASSDTPQGVGTDTEAFF
DNA: TGTGCCAGCAGTGATACCCCCCAGGGCGTGGGAACGGACACTGAAGCTTTCTTT

size: few
D: -
J: TRBJ1-1
V: TRBV18
CDR3: CASSSTSSTEAFF
DNA: TGTGCCAGCTCATCTACCTCCTCCACTGAAGCTTTCTTT

size: few
D: -
J: TRBJ2-7
V: TRBV4-2
CDR3: CASSHASVATSYEQYF
DNA: TGTGCCAGCAGCCACGCTAGTGTGGCAACCTCCTACGAGCAGTACTTC

size: -
D: TRBD2
J: TRBJ2-1
V: TRBV19
CDR3: CASSIDSGGSVYNEQFF
DNA: TGTGCCAGTAGTATAGATTCGGGCGGGAGTGTCTACAATGAGCAGTTCTTC

size: few
D: TRBD1
J: TRBJ1-2
V: TRBV28
CDR3: CASSPTGQEVNGYTF
DNA: TGTGCCAGCAGCCCAACGGGACAGGAGGTGAATGGCTACACCTTC

size: -
D: TRBD1
J: TRBJ2-1
V: TRBV11-3
CDR3: CASSLGGRGLGYNEQFF
DNA: TGTGCCAGCAGCTTAGGAGGCAGGGGGCTTGGGTACAATGAGCAGTTCTTC